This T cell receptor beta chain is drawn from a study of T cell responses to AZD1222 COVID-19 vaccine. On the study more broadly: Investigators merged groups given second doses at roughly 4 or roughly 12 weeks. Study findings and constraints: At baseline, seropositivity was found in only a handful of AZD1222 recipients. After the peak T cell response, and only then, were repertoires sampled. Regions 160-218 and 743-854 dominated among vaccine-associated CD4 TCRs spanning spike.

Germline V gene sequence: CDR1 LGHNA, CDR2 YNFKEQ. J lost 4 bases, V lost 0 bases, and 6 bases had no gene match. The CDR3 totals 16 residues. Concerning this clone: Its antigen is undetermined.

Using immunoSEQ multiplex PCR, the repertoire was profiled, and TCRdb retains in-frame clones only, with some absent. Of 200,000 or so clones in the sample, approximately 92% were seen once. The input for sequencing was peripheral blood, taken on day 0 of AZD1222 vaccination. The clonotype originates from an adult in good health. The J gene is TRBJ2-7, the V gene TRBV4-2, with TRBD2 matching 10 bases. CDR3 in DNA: TGTGCCAGCAGCCAAGATGGAGCTAGCGGGAGTTACGAGCAGTACTTC. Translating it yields CASSQDGASGSYEQYF.